Below, one T cell receptor (beta chain) is given with its context. The sample comes from a study of response to subunit inactivated influenza vaccine. Trimming took off 3 bases at V and 2 bases at J, with 29 bases between the two ends. Germline CDR1 reads KGHSH; CDR2 reads LQKENI. This CDR3 contains 20 residues. From the RT-PCR reads, TCRdb called clonotypes with MiXCR, one entry per CDR3 protein. The table includes just over 300,000 distinct CDR3 sequences, around a fifth detected once. The genes are TRBV18 and TRBJ2-7, with D perhaps matching TRBD1 or TRBD2 (5 bases each). The sequence was collected from a man in his fifties or sixties who received an inactivated influenza vaccine. The sequencing here drew on PBMCs from blood, taken around 22 months after vaccination. Here the CDR3 reads CASSPSRVWGMAPITYEQYF. CDR3 nucleotides: TGTGCCAGCTCACCGTCACGAGTCTGGGGGATGGCACCTATCACCTACGAGCAGTACTTC.